This T cell receptor beta chain was found in a study of shared clonotypes between healthy human individuals (TCRdb year 2020). Concerning the study at large: The cohort included three men and a couple of women between 18 and 49 years of age. For each donor, CD4 naive and CD4 memory were each given three plates, CD8 naive was given two plates, and CD8 memory was given one plate. Different laboratories and diverse techniques were used to prepare libraries and sequence TCR repertoires, to increase sequencing depth and limit assay-specific biases. Blood TCR repertoires of roughly five healthy adults were deeply sequenced to estimate repertoire size and the extent of clonotype sharing between individuals. Between about 0.9 and 10 billion PBMCs per donor were obtained by leukapheresis. The paper's findings and limits, for the study overall: Pairwise subsampling indicated that sequencing depth was expected to affect the degree of clonotype sharing among donors. About 5% of naive CD4, 3.5% of naive CD8, about 2.1% of memory CD4, and roughly 0.4% of memory CD8 clonotypes were shared across a few donors. Because the study included only a small number of donors, the genetic and exposure-history diversity represented was limited. Estimated clonotype richness was generally larger for naive than for memory subsets. Incomplete sequencing was indicated by rarefaction of sorted-subset datasets, despite the large sequencing depth. Only blood was sampled, and tissue TCR repertoires likely differ from those in blood. Higher generation probabilities were observed for clonotypes shared by all four sorted-subset donors than for non-shared clonotypes.

For the CD8 naive samples, CD45RO-negative cells were positively selected for CCR7, yielding a CD45RA+CCR7+ population from which TemRA cells were excluded. The donors were healthy, HIV-negative adults who had no recently reported acute infections or vaccinations. Every donor was a Caucasian adult living in Nashville, Tennessee, USA. Blood was obtained by leukapheresis, after which PBMCs were separated by Ficoll-Histopaque density gradient centrifugation and cryopreserved in liquid nitrogen vapor phase. Analytical flow cytometry was used to check the purity and quantity of every magnetically sorted T cell population. Genomic DNA was isolated from every sorted fraction and measured by UV absorbance on a Nanodrop 2000c. Using the deep immunoSEQ assay, TCR CDR3 regions were amplified from genomic DNA by multiplex PCR. For each cell subset, the extracted genomic DNA was distributed evenly across all wells of several immunoSEQ 96-well plates, and each plate served as one replicate. For sorted subsets, around 0.2 ug genomic DNA, equal to about 30,000 T cell genomes, was loaded into each replicate PCR. Purified libraries were quantified with a Qubit 3.0 fluorometer, sized on a Bioanalyzer 2100, and re-quantified with the KAPA Library Quantification kit. Every immunoSEQ 96-well plate was sequenced on a separate single-read 150-cycle Illumina NextSeq 550 flow cell. In the original analysis: Because only junctional sequences without quality scores were contained in the immunoSEQ output, filtering matching that applied to full-length reads could not be performed. To assign V/J genes and CDR3, sequences were annotated using PyIR, a Python wrapper for IgBLAST v1.9, with IMGT germline references. Reads were removed for weak V/J assignments (E-value above 1e-6), missing CDR3, stop codons, out-of-frame junctions, or ambiguous translated residues. V3J clonotypes were defined as sequences sharing an identical inferred V gene, J gene, and CDR3 amino acid sequence. To compute the percentage overlap between repertoires, the number of shared unique clonotypes was divided by the size of the smaller repertoire. Richness of each repertoire was evaluated using RTK rarefaction, the Chao1 estimator, and Recon v2.1 estimates of unobserved clonotypes. For all TCRbeta clonotypes obtained by the gDNA method from four donors, generation probabilities were computed with OLGA. TCRdb carries this immuneACCESS record with in-frame sequences only. Its versions omit some clonotypes, under half of them owing to an unresolved V gene in the studies checked, with the rest unexplained. Clone size and V and J calls were adopted from that table, with D and trimming inferred from the DNA. Present in this sample are approximately 740,000 clones, roughly 92% of which were seen just once. The ten largest clones capture around 24% of the sample.

Regarding this clone: Its antigen has not been determined. There are no base qualities to consult, and no much larger clone falls within one base.

V is cut back by 1 base and J by 6 bases, with 12 bases in the junction unmatched. Via the germline V gene, CDR1 is LGHNA and CDR2 YSLEER. The CDR3 has 16 amino acids, counting the end cysteine and phenylalanine. Only the CDR3 portion is preserved as DNA: 48 bases, with reading frame beginning at the first base. This sequence originates from a man in his thirties or forties in good health. Rearrangement joined TRBV4-3 to TRBJ2-7; 7 central nucleotides agree with TRBD1. Sequenced material: naive CD8+ T cells sorted from blood. The sample's cell subset or site label is to be understood as: CD45RA+CCR7+. The sequenced DNA is TGCGCCAGCAGCCAAGGGGTACGAGACAGGGTATTCGAGCAGTACTTC. Its protein reads: CASSQGVRDRVFEQYF.